The 11 T cell receptor beta chains below were found in one sample sequenced in a study of regulatory T cells in long-lasting Graves disease. TCR beta libraries were built with iRepertoire HTBI primers and Arm-PCR of CDR3 regions. TCRdb called the multiplex PCR reads again in MiXCR, with one record for every CDR3 protein. The sample has a few hundred thousand distinct CDR3 sequences; around 22% are singletons. Time point defined: persistent/refractory GD, antithyroid drugs over 5 years with positive TRAb. PBMCs provided the RNA from which the TCR library was made. Here the sequenced sample was peripheral blood mononuclear cells (PBMCs), taken when the disease was refractory, from a patient treated with antithyroid drugs. These receptors all stem from a female donor with Graves disease.

Worth noting for this clonotype: This CDR3 is missing its conserved last phenylalanine or tryptophan, likely due to a read error. The chain is built from TRBV29-1 and TRBJ2-7, with D perhaps TRBD1 (5 bases). The CDR3 totals 12 residues. The germline V and J ends were trimmed by 0 bases and 3 bases, with 6 bases remaining between them. CDR1 is SQVTM, CDR2 ANQGSEA, per germline. The DNA for the CDR3 is TGCAGCGTTGAAGAAGGGGTCTACGAGCAGTACCTC. Translation: CSVEEGVYEQYL.

This chain connects TRBV20-1 to TRBJ2-5; 8 positions match TRBD2. The CDR3 covers 13 residues. V dropped 4 bases and J dropped 2; count of bases not matched to a gene: 3. Per the germline V gene, CDR1 is DFQATT and CDR2 is SNEGSKA (reference sequence). The CDR3 here is CSAMGLVQETQYF. CDR3 coding DNA: TGCAGTGCTATGGGACTAGTTCAAGAGACCCAGTACTTC.

The J gene is TRBJ1-5, the V gene TRBV6-2 or TRBV6-3; D is ambiguous. Trimming took off 2 bases at V and 2 bases at J, with 7 bases between the two ends. The CDR3 covers 14 residues. Germline CDR1 and CDR2: MNHEY and SVGEGT. Here the CDR3 reads CASSYRAGNQPQHF. The CDR3 DNA follows: TGTGCCAGCAGTTACAGGGCTGGCAATCAGCCCCAGCATTTT.

This clonotype has only a few counts. The gene calls are TRBV5-1 and TRBJ2-2, with D possibly matching TRBD1 (5 bases). Trimming removed 0 bases from V and 6 bases from J, with 9 bases in between. The CDR3 spans 14 residues. Germline V gene sequence: CDR1 SGHRS, CDR2 YFSETQ. The CDR3 DNA reads TGCGCCAGCAGCTTGGGACAGTACGCCGGGGAGCTGTTTTTT. Protein: CASSLGQYAGELFF.

A few counts support this clonotype. DNA for the CDR3: TGTGCCAGTAGGGCCGCTACCCAGAACACTGAAGCTTTCTTT. This codes for CASRAATQNTEAFF. The genes are TRBV19 and TRBJ1-1; D not resolved. There are 14 residues in the CDR3. The germline V gene encodes CDR1 LNHDA and CDR2 SQIVND (reference sequence). The V gene lost 6 bases and the J gene lost 1 base, with 12 bases spanning the gap.

The CDR3 region is CASSLMLLEDEQYF. The CDR3 DNA follows: TGTGCCAGCAGCTTAATGTTGTTGGAGGACGAGCAGTACTTC. V and J are TRBV7-9 and TRBJ2-7, with D maybe TRBD2 (5 bases). V lost 2 bases, J lost 5 bases, and 13 bases lay in between. The CDR3 has 14 residues. From germline, CDR1 is SEHNR and CDR2 FQNEAQ (reference sequence).

The chain couples TRBV6-1 to TRBJ2-2; D is perhaps TRBD1 or TRBD2 (5 bases each). V was cut by 1 base and J by 6 bases, with 12 bases left in between. Germline loops: CDR1 MNHNS, CDR2 SASEGT. The CDR3 covers 15 residues. The CDR3 reads CASSEETRGSGELFF. The CDR3 nucleotides read TGTGCCAGCAGTGAAGAGACGAGGGGTTCCGGGGAGCTGTTTTTT.

The chain carries TRBV5-1 and TRBJ2-2; 11 bases map to TRBD2. The V segment lost 2 bases and the J segment 7 bases; nucleotides outside the gene matches: 7. This CDR3 has 16 amino acids. Germline values: CDR1 SGHRS, CDR2 YFSETQ. The CDR3 sequence: CASSFPLAGDFGELFF. CDR3 nucleotides: TGCGCCAGCAGCTTCCCACTAGCGGGAGATTTCGGGGAGCTGTTTTTT.

This clonotype was seen a handful of times. This chain links TRBV5-1 with TRBJ2-5; 14 bases agree with TRBD2. The CDR3 sequence is 16 residues long. The germline gives CDR1 SGHRS, CDR2 YFSETQ. J was trimmed by 5 bases and V by 4 bases; bases with no gene match: 7. CDR3 in amino acids: CASSTGLAGVEETQYF. In nucleotides, the CDR3 is TGCGCCAGCAGCACGGGACTAGCGGGAGTTGAGGAGACCCAGTACTTC.

This clonotype was seen ten or more times. The CDR3, as DNA: TGTGCCAGCACAGCTCGGATCGGTGGGGAGACCCAGTACTTC. Translating gives CASTARIGGETQYF. The V call is TRBV6-1, the J call TRBJ2-5; D ambiguous. The V end was cut by 7 bases, the J end by 5 bases, with 17 bases between. Germline CDR1 is MNHNS and CDR2 is SASEGT. The CDR3 length is 14 residues.

V is TRBV7-3 and J is TRBJ2-1, with 10 bases matching TRBD2. Germline CDR1 reads SGHTA; CDR2 reads FQGTGA. The CDR3 runs 15 residues. The V gene end was trimmed by 1 base and the J gene end by 7 bases; junction bases not matched to a gene: 4. The CDR3 coding sequence is TGTGCCAGCAGCTTAAAAGCGGGAGGGCCGAATGAGCAGTTCTTC. Its protein product is CASSLKAGGPNEQFF. Combining the CDR3 with reference TRBV7-3 and TRBJ2-1 gives the whole variable domain GAGVSQTPSNKVTEKGKYVELRCDPISGHTALYWYRQSLGQGPEFLIYFQGTGAADDSGLPNDRFFAVRPEGSVSTLKIQRTERGDSAVYLCASSLKAGGPNEQFFGPGTRLTVL.